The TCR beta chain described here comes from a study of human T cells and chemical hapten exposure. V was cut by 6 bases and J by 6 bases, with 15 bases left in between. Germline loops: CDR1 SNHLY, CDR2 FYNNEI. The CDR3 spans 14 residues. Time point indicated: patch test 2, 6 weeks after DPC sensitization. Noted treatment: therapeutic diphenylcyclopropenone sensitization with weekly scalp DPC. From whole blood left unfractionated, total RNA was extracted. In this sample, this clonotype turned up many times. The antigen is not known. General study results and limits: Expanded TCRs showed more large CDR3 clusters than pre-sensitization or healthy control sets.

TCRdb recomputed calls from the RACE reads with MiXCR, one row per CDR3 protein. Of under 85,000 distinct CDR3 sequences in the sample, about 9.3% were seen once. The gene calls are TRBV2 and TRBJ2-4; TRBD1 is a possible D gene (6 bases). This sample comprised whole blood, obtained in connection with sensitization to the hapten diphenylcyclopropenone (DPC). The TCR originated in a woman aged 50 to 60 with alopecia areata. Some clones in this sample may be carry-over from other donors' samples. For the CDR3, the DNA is TGTGCCAGCAGACCCACCGGGACAAGAAACATTCAGTACTTC. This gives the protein CASRPTGTRNIQYF.